The entry below gives a single TCR beta chain sequence along with its context. TCRdb's table, derived via immunoSEQ multiplex PCR, lists solely in-frame clones and lacks some. The sample gives about 2 million clones, approximately 95% of which show up once; 0.85% to 1.2% is in the top ten. The data are from a study of shared clonotypes between healthy human individuals. Terminally differentiated effector memory CD45RA+ cells were excluded from the naive CD8 cells, which were CD45RO-negative and positively selected for CCR7. The V end lost 5 bases, the J end lost 3 bases, and 16 bases lay between the germline ends. From germline, CDR1 is SGHTA and CDR2 FQGNSA. The CDR3 has 15 amino acids.

The material sequenced was naive CD8+ T cells sorted from blood. The rearrangement links TRBV7-2 to TRBJ2-5; possible D gene TRBD1, 5 bases. This TCR was recovered from a man aged 18 to 29 in good health. CDR3 sequence: CASSPRTLGEETQYF. DNA of the CDR3: TGTGCCAGCAGCCCTAGGACCCTAGGGGAAGAGACCCAGTACTTC.